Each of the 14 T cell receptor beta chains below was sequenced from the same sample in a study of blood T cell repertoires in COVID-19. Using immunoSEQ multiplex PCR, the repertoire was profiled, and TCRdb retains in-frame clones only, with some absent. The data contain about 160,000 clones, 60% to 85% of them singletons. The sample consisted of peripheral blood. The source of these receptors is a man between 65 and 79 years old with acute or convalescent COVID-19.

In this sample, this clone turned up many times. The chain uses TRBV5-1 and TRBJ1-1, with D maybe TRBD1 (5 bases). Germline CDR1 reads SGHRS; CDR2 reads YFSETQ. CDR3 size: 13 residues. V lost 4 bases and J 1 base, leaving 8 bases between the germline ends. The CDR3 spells CASSPGGNTEAFF. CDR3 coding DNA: TGCGCCAGCAGCCCGGGGGGGAACACTGAAGCTTTCTTT.

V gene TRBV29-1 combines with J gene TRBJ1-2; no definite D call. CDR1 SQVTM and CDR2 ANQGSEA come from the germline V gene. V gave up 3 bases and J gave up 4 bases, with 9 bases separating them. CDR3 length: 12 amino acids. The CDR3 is CSVERLRYGYTF. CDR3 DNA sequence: TGCAGCGTTGAGAGGCTTCGCTATGGCTACACCTTC.

CDR3 DNA: TGTGCCACCAGCAGAGATAGGACAGCCACCGGGGAGCTGTTTTTT. It codes for CATSRDRTATGELFF. This chain links TRBV15 with TRBJ2-2; maybe TRBD1 (6 bases). Trimming took 0 bases from V and 4 from J, leaving 9 bases between them. This CDR3 has 15 residues. Germline-derived CDR1 and CDR2 are LNHNV and YYDKDF (reference sequence).

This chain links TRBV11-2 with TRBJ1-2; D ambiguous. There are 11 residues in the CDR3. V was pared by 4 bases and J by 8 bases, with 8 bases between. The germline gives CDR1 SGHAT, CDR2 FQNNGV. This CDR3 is CASSSGIGYTF. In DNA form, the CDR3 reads TGTGCCAGCAGCTCCGGGATAGGCTACACCTTC.

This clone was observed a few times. Here the CDR3 DNA reads TGTGCCAGCTCGCAGACAGGGGGCCATTGGTACGAGCAGTACTTC. Translating gives CASSQTGGHWYEQYF. V is TRBV18 and J is TRBJ2-7; the match to TRBD1 covers 10 bases. In germline, CDR1 is KGHSH, CDR2 LQKENI. V lost 6 bases and J lost 4; bases outside the gene matches: 9. The CDR3 covers 15 residues.

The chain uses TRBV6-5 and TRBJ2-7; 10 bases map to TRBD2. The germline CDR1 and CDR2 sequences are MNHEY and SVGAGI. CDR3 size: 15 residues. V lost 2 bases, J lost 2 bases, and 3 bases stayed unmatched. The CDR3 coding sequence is TGTGCCAGCAGTTACACTAGCGGGGAAGCCTACGAGCAGTACTTC. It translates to CASSYTSGEAYEQYF.

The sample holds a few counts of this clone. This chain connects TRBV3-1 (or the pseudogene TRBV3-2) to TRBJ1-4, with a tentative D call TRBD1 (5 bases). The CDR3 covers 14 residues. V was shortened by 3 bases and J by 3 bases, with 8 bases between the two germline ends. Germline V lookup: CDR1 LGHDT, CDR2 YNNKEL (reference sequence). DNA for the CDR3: TGTGCCAGCAGCCACAGGGCCCCTAATGAAAAACTGTTTTTT. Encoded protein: CASSHRAPNEKLFF.

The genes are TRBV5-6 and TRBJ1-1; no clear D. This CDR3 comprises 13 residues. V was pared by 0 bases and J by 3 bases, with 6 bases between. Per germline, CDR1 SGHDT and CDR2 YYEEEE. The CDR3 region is CASSLVSDTEAFF. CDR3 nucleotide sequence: TGTGCCAGCAGCTTGGTGAGCGACACTGAAGCTTTCTTT.

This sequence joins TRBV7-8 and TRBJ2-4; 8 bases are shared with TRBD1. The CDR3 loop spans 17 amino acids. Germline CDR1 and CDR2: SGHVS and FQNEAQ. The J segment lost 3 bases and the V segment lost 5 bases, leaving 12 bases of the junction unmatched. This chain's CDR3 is CASSLPRTGLGKNIQYF. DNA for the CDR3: TGTGCCAGCAGCCTGCCACGGACAGGGCTTGGCAAAAACATTCAGTACTTC.

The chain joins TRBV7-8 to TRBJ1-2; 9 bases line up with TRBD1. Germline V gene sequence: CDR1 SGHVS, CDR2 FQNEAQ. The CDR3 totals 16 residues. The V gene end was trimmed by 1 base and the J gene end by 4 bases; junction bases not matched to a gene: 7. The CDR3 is CASSLGGTGSSYGYTF. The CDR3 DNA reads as TGTGCCAGCAGCTTAGGGGGGACAGGGAGTTCCTATGGCTACACCTTC.

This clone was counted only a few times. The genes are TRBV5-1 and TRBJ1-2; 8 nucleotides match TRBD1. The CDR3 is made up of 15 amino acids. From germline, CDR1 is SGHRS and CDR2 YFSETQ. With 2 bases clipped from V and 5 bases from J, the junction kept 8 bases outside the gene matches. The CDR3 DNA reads TGCGCCAGCAGCTTACAACCAGGGGGCGGGTATGGCTACACCTTC. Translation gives CASSLQPGGGYGYTF.

The CDR3, as DNA: TGTGCCAGCAGCCAAATTACAGGGAACACTGAAGCTTTCTTT. It specifies CASSQITGNTEAFF. The rearrangement joins TRBV3-1 (or the pseudogene TRBV3-2) to TRBJ1-1; a weak D match, TRBD1 (5 bases). This CDR3 has 14 residues. V gave up 2 bases and J gave up 1 base, with 8 bases separating them. The germline gives CDR1 LGHDT, CDR2 YNNKEL (reference sequence).

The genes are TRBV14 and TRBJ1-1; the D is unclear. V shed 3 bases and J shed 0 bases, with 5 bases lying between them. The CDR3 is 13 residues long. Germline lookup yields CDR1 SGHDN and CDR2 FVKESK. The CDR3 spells CASSQNMNTEAFF. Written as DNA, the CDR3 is TGTGCCAGCAGCCAGAACATGAACACTGAAGCTTTCTTT.

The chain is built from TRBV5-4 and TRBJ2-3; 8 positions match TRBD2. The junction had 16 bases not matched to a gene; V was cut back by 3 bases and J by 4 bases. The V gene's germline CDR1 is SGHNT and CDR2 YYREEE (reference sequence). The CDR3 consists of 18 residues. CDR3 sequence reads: CASSSGPLLAGVSDTQYF. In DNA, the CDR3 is TGTGCCAGCAGCTCTGGTCCTCTCCTAGCGGGTGTTTCAGATACGCAGTATTTT.